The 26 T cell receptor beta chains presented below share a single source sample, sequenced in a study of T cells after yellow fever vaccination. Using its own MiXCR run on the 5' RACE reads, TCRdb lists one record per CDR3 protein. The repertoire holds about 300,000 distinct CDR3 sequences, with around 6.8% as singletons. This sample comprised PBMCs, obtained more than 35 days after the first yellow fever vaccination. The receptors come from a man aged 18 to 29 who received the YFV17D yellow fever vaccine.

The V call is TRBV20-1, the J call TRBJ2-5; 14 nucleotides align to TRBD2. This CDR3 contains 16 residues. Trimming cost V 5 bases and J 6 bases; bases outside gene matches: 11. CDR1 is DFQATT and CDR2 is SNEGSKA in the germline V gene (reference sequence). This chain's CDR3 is CSAPLTSGGAGQTQYF. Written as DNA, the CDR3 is TGCAGTGCTCCGCTGACTAGCGGGGGGGCTGGACAGACCCAGTACTTC.

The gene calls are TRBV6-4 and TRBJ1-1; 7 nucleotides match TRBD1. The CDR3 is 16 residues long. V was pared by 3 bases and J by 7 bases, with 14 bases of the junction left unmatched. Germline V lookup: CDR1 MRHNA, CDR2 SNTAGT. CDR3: CASSEIDREKSGEAFF. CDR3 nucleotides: TGTGCCAGCAGTGAAATAGACAGGGAGAAAAGCGGTGAAGCTTTCTTT.

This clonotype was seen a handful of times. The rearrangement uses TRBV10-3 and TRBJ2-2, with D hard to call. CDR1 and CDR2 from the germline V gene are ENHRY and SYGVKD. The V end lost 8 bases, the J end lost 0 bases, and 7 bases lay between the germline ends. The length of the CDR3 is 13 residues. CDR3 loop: CAIASTNTGELFF. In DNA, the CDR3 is TGTGCCATCGCTTCCACGAACACCGGGGAGCTGTTTTTT.

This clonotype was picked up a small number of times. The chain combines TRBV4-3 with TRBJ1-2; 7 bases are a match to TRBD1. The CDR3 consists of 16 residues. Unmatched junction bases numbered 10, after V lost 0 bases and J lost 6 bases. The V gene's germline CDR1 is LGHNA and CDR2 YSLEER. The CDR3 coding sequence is TGCGCCAGCAGCCAAGATTTGAGACAGGGAGTGGATGGCTACACCTTC. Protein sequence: CASSQDLRQGVDGYTF.

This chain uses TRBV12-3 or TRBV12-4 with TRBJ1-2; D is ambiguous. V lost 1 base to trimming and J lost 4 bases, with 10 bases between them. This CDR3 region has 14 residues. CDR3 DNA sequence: TGTGCCAGCAGTTTAGGAGGCTCGTTCTATGGCTACACCTTC. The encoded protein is CASSLGGSFYGYTF.

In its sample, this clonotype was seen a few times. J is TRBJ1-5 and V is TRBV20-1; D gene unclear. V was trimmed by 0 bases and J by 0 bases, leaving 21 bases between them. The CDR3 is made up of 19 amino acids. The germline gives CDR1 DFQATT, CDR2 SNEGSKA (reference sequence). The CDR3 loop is CSARDARAVYPYSNQPQHF. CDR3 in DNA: TGCAGTGCTAGAGATGCACGAGCGGTATACCCTTATAGCAATCAGCCCCAGCATTTT.

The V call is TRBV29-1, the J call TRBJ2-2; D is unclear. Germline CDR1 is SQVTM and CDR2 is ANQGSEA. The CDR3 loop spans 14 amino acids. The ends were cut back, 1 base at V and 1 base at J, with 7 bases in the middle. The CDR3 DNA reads TGCAGCGTTGAAGGCAGGATGAACACCGGGGAGCTGTTTTTT. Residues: CSVEGRMNTGELFF.

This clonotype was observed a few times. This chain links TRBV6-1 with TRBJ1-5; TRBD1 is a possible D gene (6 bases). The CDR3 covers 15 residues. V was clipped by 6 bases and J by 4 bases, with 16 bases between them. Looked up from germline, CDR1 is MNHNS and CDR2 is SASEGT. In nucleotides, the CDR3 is TGTGCCAGCAGGGCATTTTGGCAGGGGAATCAGCCCCAGCATTTT. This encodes CASRAFWQGNQPQHF.

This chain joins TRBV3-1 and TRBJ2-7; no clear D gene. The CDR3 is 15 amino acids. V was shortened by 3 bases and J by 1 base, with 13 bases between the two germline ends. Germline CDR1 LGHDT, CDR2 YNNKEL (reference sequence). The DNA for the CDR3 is TGTGCCAGCAGCCATACCCCGGGTTCTTCCTACGAGCAGTACTTC. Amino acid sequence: CASSHTPGSSYEQYF.

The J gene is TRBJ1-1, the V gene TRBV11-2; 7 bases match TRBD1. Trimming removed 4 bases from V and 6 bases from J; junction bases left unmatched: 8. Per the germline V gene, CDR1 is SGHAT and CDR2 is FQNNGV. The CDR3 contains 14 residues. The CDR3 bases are TGTGCCAGCAGCTCGACAGGGTCGAGCCCTGAAGCTTTCTTT. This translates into CASSSTGSSPEAFF.

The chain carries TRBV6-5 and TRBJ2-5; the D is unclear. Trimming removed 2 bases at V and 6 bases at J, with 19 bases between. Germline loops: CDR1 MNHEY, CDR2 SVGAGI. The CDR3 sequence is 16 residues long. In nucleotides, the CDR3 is TGTGCCAGCAGTTACCGCTCCAATCGGCTGGGGAAGACCCAGTACTTC. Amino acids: CASSYRSNRLGKTQYF.

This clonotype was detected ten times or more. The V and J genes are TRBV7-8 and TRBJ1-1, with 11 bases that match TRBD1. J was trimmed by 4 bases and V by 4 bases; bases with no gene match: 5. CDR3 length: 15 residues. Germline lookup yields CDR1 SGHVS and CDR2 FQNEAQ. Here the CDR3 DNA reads TGTGCCAGCAGCTCGAAGGGACAGGGGGGCACTGAAGCTTTCTTT. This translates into CASSSKGQGGTEAFF.

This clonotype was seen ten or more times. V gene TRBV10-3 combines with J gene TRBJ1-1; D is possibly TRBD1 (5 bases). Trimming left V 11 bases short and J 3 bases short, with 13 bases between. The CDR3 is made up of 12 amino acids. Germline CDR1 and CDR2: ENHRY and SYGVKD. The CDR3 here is CAVQGSDTEAFF. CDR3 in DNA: TGTGCCGTTCAGGGTTCGGACACTGAAGCTTTCTTT.

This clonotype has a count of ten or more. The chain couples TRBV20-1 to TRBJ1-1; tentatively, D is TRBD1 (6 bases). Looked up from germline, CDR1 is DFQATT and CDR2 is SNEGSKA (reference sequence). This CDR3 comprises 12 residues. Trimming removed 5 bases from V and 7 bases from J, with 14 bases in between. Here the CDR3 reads CSAPQGTYEAFF. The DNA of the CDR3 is TGCAGTGCTCCACAGGGTACCTATGAAGCTTTCTTT.

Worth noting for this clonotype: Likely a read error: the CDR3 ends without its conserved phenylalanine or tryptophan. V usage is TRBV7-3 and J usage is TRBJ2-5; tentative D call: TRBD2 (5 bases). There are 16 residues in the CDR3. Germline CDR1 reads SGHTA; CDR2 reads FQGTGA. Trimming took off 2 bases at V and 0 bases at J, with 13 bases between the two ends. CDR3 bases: TGTGCCAGCAGCTTAGTTGGCGGGTCGTACCAAGAGACCCAGTACATC. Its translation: CASSLVGGSYQETQYI.

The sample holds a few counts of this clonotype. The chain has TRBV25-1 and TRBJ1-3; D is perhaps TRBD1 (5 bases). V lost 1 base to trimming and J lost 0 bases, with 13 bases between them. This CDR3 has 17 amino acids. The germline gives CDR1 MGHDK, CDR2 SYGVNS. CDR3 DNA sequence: TGTGCCAGCAGTGAATCGGGGCGGAGATACTCTGGAAACACCATATATTTT. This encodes CASSESGRRYSGNTIYF. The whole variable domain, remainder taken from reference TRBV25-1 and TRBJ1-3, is EADIYQTPRYLVIGTGKKITLECSQTMGHDKMYWYQQDPGMELHLIHYSYGVNSTEKGDLSSESTVSRIRTEHFPLTLESARPSHTSQYLCASSESGRRYSGNTIYFGEGSWLTVV.

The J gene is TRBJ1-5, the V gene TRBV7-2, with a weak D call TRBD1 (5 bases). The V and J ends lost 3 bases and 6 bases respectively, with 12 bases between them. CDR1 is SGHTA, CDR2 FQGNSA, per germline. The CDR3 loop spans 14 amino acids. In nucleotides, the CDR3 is TGTGCCAGCAGCTTTCGGGGCGCGGGTCAGCCCCAGCATTTT. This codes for CASSFRGAGQPQHF. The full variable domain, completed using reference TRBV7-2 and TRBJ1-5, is GAGVSQSPSNKVTEKGKDVELRCDPISGHTALYWYRQSLGQGLEFLIYFQGNSAPDKSGLPSDRFSAERTGGSVSTLTIQRTQQEDSAVYLCASSFRGAGQPQHFGDGTRLSIL.

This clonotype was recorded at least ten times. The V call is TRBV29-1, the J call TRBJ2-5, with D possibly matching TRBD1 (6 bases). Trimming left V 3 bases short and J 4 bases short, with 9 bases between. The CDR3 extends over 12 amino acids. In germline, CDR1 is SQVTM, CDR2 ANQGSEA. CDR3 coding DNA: TGCAGCGTTGACAGGGGAACAGAGACCCAGTACTTC. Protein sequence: CSVDRGTETQYF.

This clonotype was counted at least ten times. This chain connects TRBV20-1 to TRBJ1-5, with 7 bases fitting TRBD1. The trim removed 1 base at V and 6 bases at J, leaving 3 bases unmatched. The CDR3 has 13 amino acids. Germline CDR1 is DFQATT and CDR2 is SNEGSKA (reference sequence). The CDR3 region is CSARGGGGQPQHF. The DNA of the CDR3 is TGCAGTGCTAGAGGAGGGGGCGGTCAGCCCCAGCATTTT.

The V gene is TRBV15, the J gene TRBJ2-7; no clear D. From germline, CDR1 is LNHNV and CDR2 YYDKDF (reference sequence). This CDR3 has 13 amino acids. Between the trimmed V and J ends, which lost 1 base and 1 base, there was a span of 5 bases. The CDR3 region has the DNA TGTGCCACCAGCAGAGGTACTTCCTACGAGCAGTACTTC. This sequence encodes CATSRGTSYEQYF.

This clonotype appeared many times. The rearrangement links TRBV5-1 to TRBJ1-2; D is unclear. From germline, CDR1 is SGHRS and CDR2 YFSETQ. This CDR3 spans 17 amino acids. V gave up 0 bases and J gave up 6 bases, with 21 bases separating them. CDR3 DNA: TGCGCCAGCAGCTTGGTGAATCCATTGAGGATGATCGATGGCTACACCTTC. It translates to CASSLVNPLRMIDGYTF.

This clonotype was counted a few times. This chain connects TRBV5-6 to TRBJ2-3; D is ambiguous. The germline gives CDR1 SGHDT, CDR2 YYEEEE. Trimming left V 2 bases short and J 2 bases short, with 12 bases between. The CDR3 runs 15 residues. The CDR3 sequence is CASSFATTYTDTQYF. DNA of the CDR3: TGTGCCAGCAGCTTCGCAACTACTTACACAGATACGCAGTATTTT.

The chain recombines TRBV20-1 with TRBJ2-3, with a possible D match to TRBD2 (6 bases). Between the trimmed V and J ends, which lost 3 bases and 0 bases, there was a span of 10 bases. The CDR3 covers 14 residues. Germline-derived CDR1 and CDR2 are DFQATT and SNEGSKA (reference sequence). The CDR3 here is CSASPGTSTDTQYF. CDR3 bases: TGCAGTGCTAGTCCCGGGACTAGCACAGATACGCAGTATTTT.

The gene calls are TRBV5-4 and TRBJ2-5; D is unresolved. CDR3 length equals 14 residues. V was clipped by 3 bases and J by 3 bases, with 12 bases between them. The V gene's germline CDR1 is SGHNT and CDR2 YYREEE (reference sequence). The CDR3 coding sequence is TGTGCCAGCAGCTCCGTCAAGGGTGAAGAGACCCAGTACTTC. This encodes CASSSVKGEETQYF. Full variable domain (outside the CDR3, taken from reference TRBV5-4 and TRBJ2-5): ETGVTQSPTHLIKTRGQQVTLRCSSQSGHNTVSWYQQALGQGPQFIFQYYREEENGRGNFPPRFSGLQFPNYSSELNVNALELDDSALYLCASSSVKGEETQYFGPGTRLLVL.

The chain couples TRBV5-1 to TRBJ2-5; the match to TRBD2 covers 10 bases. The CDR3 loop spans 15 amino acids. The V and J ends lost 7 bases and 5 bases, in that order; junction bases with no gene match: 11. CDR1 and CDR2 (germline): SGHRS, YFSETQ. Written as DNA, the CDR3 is TGCGCCAGCGTCAGACTAGCGGGTGTGGCGGAGACCCAGTACTTC. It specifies CASVRLAGVAETQYF.

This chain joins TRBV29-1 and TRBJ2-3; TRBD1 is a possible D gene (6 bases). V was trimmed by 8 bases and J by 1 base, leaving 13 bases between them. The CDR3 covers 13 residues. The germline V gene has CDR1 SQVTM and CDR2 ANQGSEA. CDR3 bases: TGCAGCCCGTGGGACACCCGCACAGATACGCAGTATTTT. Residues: CSPWDTRTDTQYF.